This T cell receptor beta chain was recorded in a study of cytomegalovirus exposure and HLA in healthy donors. CDR1 and CDR2 (germline): SEHNR, FQNEAQ (reference sequence). The CDR3 runs 12 residues. V dropped 5 bases and J dropped 4 bases, with 6 bases sitting between them. As to this clone: As yet, its antigen is unknown.

Among the roughly 120 subjects of the validation cohort, separate from the approximately 670-subject first cohort, were the donors. Study-wide points: Most TCR sequences were uncommon, yet certain public TCRs appeared in many donors. In vitro checks showed that a few CMV-associated chains really do target CMV antigens.

The table came from immunoSEQ multiplex PCR; TCRdb's copy has only in-frame clones and leaves some out. This sample yields roughly 120,000 clones, of which roughly 86% are seen a single time; nearly 5% belongs to the top ten. The origin of this receptor is a man aged 18 to 29 in good health and CMV-seronegative. The rearrangement uses TRBV7-9 and TRBJ1-5, with D unclear. The specimen was PBMCs. The DNA of the CDR3 is TGTGCCAGCAGCGAGGCGAATCAGCCCCAGCATTTT. Protein product: CASSEANQPQHF.